This T cell receptor beta chain emerged from a study of T cell responses to AZD1222 COVID-19 vaccine. Study at large: Second doses were pooled across both intervals (about 4 or about 12 weeks). Study results and limitations: There were mostly white British donors and more females than males, and clonal diversity was possibly underestimated. The repertoires were collected only after the peak T cell response.

This clone was found once. What it binds is unknown. Using immunoSEQ multiplex PCR, the repertoire was profiled, and TCRdb retains in-frame clones only, with some absent. The sample records about 94,000 clones, about 88% being singletons. Trimming took 2 bases from V and 8 from J; bases not matched to a gene: 9. There are 15 residues in the CDR3. The germline V gene has CDR1 MDHEN and CDR2 SYDVKM. Material: peripheral blood, obtained on day 0 of AZD1222 vaccination. The chain joins TRBV28 to TRBJ1-2; 9 bases agree with TRBD1. The sequence was collected from an adult in good health. This CDR3 is CASSLVPDRGGGYTF. In DNA, the CDR3 is TGTGCCAGCAGTTTAGTCCCGGACAGGGGAGGGGGCTACACCTTC.